The 19 T cell receptor beta chains below come from one sample, sequenced in a study of blood T cell repertoires in COVID-19. The data were produced by immunoSEQ multiplex PCR, yet TCRdb's version contains in-frame clones alone and is incomplete. The profile covers more than 100,000 clones, with more than 70% appearing a single time and approximately 3.5% taken by the ten largest. Sequencing was performed on peripheral blood. The origin of the receptors is an older woman with acute or convalescent COVID-19.

The V gene is TRBV3-1 (or the pseudogene TRBV3-2), the J gene TRBJ2-2, with a weak D call TRBD2 (6 bases). This CDR3 is 16 amino acids long. Germline-derived CDR1 and CDR2 are LGHDT and YNNKEL (reference sequence). Trimming removed 4 bases at V and 2 bases at J, with 14 bases between. The CDR3 sequence: CASSRRAGSNTGELFF. The CDR3 nucleotides read TGTGCCAGCAGCCGCCGGGCGGGGAGCAACACCGGGGAGCTGTTTTTT.

Written as DNA, the CDR3 is TGTGCCAGCAGCCAAGACCTCGCAACTAATGAAAAACTGTTTTTT. It translates to CASSQDLATNEKLFF. The chain uses TRBV3-1 (or the pseudogene TRBV3-2) and TRBJ1-4; D uncertain. V dropped 0 bases and J dropped 0 bases, with 5 bases sitting between them. The CDR3 has 15 amino acids. Germline V gene lookup returns CDR1 LGHDT and CDR2 YNNKEL (reference sequence).

This sequence joins TRBV20-1 and TRBJ2-5; tentative D call: TRBD1 (6 bases). Trimming pared 3 bases from V and 5 bases from J, leaving 13 bases between. Germline CDR1 and CDR2: DFQATT and SNEGSKA (reference sequence). The CDR3 is made up of 13 amino acids. The CDR3 reads CSASYRVMETQYF. CDR3 sequence (DNA): TGCAGTGCTAGTTACAGGGTCATGGAGACCCAGTACTTC.

This chain connects TRBV5-1 to TRBJ2-2, with D perhaps matching TRBD2 (6 bases). Trimming cost V 5 bases and J 5 bases, with 13 bases left between them. This CDR3 spans 14 amino acids. Per germline, CDR1 SGHRS and CDR2 YFSETQ. CDR3: CASSRDSLTGELFF. CDR3 DNA: TGCGCCAGCAGTAGGGACTCCCTTACCGGGGAGCTGTTTTTT.

The chain is built from TRBV5-1 and TRBJ2-7; D is unresolved. From germline, CDR1 is SGHRS and CDR2 YFSETQ. With 0 bases removed from V and 1 base from J, the gap between germline ends came to 14 bases. This CDR3 has 16 amino acids. The CDR3 loop reads CASSLGATSISYEQYF. As DNA, the CDR3 is TGCGCCAGCAGCTTGGGAGCTACCTCGATATCCTACGAGCAGTACTTC.

The chain joins TRBV6-4 to TRBJ1-6; D possibly corresponds to TRBD1 (5 bases). Germline-derived CDR1 and CDR2 are MRHNA and SNTAGT. CDR3 length equals 14 residues. V lost 4 bases, J lost 10 bases, and 14 bases lay in between. The CDR3: CASSAAGWASPLHF. In DNA form, the CDR3 reads TGTGCCAGCAGTGCCGCAGGGTGGGCATCACCCCTCCACTTT.

This clone turned up a few times. This sequence joins TRBV7-8 and TRBJ2-7; D is perhaps TRBD1 (6 bases). This CDR3 is 14 amino acids long. The germline CDR1 and CDR2 sequences are SGHVS and FQNEAQ. With 3 bases removed from V and 5 bases from J, the gap between germline ends came to 14 bases. DNA of the CDR3: TGTGCCAGCAGCTTGGGGACACGAGGGGACGAGCAGTACTTC. Its protein product is CASSLGTRGDEQYF.

The chain joins TRBV14 to TRBJ2-5, with 8 positions matching TRBD1. Per the germline V gene, CDR1 is SGHDN and CDR2 is FVKESK. The CDR3 has 16 amino acids. With V trimmed by 0 bases and J by 5 bases, 8 bases remained unmatched. The CDR3 here is CASSQDRSRGQETQYF. For the CDR3, the DNA is TGTGCCAGCAGCCAAGATCGGTCCAGGGGGCAGGAGACCCAGTACTTC. The entire variable domain, with the rest obtained from reference TRBV14 and TRBJ2-5, is as follows: EAGVTQFPSHSVIEKGQTVTLRCDPISGHDNLYWYRRVMGKEIKFLLHFVKESKQDESGMPNNRFLAERTGGTYSTLKVQPAELEDSGVYFCASSQDRSRGQETQYFGPGTRLLVL.

V usage is TRBV27 and J usage is TRBJ1-5; D remains ambiguous. The germline gives CDR1 MNHEY, CDR2 SMNVEV (reference sequence). V lost 2 bases to trimming and J lost 1 base, with 9 bases between them. This CDR3 comprises 15 residues. DNA for the CDR3: TGTGCCAGCAGTTTAGGAGGTTTAAGCAATCAGCCCCAGCATTTT. Translation: CASSLGGLSNQPQHF.

The chain recombines TRBV19 with TRBJ2-5; weak D call: TRBD1 (5 bases). The CDR3 is made up of 14 amino acids. Trimming removed 6 bases at V and 4 bases at J, with 15 bases between. Per the germline V gene, CDR1 is LNHDA and CDR2 is SQIVND (reference sequence). The CDR3 DNA sequence: TGTGCCAGTAGCCCTCAAGGGGTAGGAGAGACCCAGTACTTC. The encoded protein is CASSPQGVGETQYF.

This rearrangement joins TRBV29-1 to TRBJ2-1; 13 bases fit TRBD2. Germline lookup yields CDR1 SQVTM and CDR2 ANQGSEA. Trimming cost V 4 bases and J 6 bases; bases outside gene matches: 9. This CDR3 has 16 residues. This chain's CDR3 is CSVAGTSGTNFNEQFF. The CDR3 DNA is TGCAGCGTTGCCGGGACTAGCGGGACCAATTTCAATGAGCAGTTCTTC.

V and J are TRBV28 and TRBJ1-1; no definite D call. CDR1 MDHEN and CDR2 SYDVKM come from the germline V gene. V lost 8 bases and J 1 base, leaving 14 bases between the germline ends. There are 14 residues in the CDR3. The CDR3 DNA reads as TGTGCCAGCGGAGGCCAAGGGCCGAACACTGAAGCTTTCTTT. Translated, it gives CASGGQGPNTEAFF.

As DNA, the CDR3 is TGTGCCAGCTCACCACGCCGAAACGATGGCAAAGCTTTCTTT. Translation: CASSPRRNDGKAFF. This chain connects TRBV18 to TRBJ1-1; no definite D call. The CDR3 consists of 14 residues. V lost 1 base and J 9 bases, leaving 15 bases between the germline ends. Germline assignment: CDR1 KGHSH and CDR2 LQKENI.

The CDR3 nucleotides are TGTGCCAGCAGCTGGGGGGAAAATGGCTACACCTTC. Its protein product is CASSWGENGYTF. The chain combines TRBV2 with TRBJ1-2; a weak D match, TRBD1 (5 bases). Germline CDR1 reads SNHLY; CDR2 reads FYNNEI. The V gene lost 6 bases and the J gene lost 6 bases, with 11 bases spanning the gap. The CDR3 is 12 amino acids.

This clone appeared a single time. The V gene is TRBV23-1, the J gene TRBJ2-3; the match to TRBD2 covers 9 bases. TRBV23-1 is recorded as an ORF, its role being uncertain. J was trimmed by 5 bases and V by 7 bases; bases with no gene match: 7. The CDR3 sequence is 14 residues long. CDR3: CASTPGGREDTQYF. CDR3 nucleotides: TGCGCCAGCACCCCTGGCGGGAGGGAAGATACGCAGTATTTT.

J is TRBJ1-2 and V is TRBV6-5, with D perhaps TRBD1 (5 bases). The CDR3 has 16 amino acids. Looked up from germline, CDR1 is MNHEY and CDR2 is SVGAGI. Trimming left V 2 bases short and J 1 base short, with 14 bases between. CDR3 residues: CASSYLGLSDNYGYTF. The CDR3 DNA reads TGTGCCAGCAGTTACCTGGGACTCTCGGATAACTATGGCTACACCTTC.

This chain uses TRBV9 with TRBJ2-3; TRBD1 agrees at 8 bases. The CDR3 is 15 residues long. CDR1 and CDR2 (germline): SGDLS, YYNGEE. V dropped 2 bases and J dropped 2; count of bases not matched to a gene: 4. The CDR3 region has the DNA TGTGCCAGCAGCGTCTCGACAGGGGCCACAGATACGCAGTATTTT. It encodes CASSVSTGATDTQYF.

This chain uses TRBV11-1 with TRBJ2-3; D call uncertain. The CDR3 has 12 residues. Germline V CDR1 and CDR2: SGHAT, FQDESV (reference sequence). Trimming removed 1 base from V and 6 bases from J, with 5 bases in between. In nucleotides, the CDR3 is TGTGCCAGCAGCTTAGTCCCTGATACGCAGTATTTT. Its protein product is CASSLVPDTQYF.

The chain has TRBV11-3 and TRBJ2-1, with TRBD2 matching 8 bases. V was pared by 8 bases and J by 5 bases, with 5 bases of the junction left unmatched. Germline assignment: CDR1 SGHNT and CDR2 YENEEA. The CDR3 sequence is 13 residues long. CDR3 residues: CASRGGADNEQFF. The CDR3 DNA follows: TGTGCCAGCCGGGGGGGGGCGGACAATGAGCAGTTCTTC.